The clone carrying this T cell receptor beta chain was seen only a few times. The antigen remains undetermined. This record belongs to a study of blood T cells in healthy people across ages. Study results and caveats: A roughly linear fall in TCR beta diversity per million T cells was seen with increasing age.

This CDR3 has 15 amino acids. Germline CDR1 reads MNHEY; CDR2 reads SMNVEV (reference sequence). The V gene end was trimmed by 5 bases and the J gene end by 3 bases; junction bases not matched to a gene: 9. Next came a second PCR, run for about 7 to 12 cycles, which used a sample-barcoded 5' primer along with a J-beta primer mix. TCRdb called the 5' RACE reads again in MiXCR, with one record for every CDR3 protein. The sample records roughly 2 million distinct CDR3 sequences, just under 50% being singletons. Total RNA extraction produced at least 6 micrograms (per sample) for the study. The gene calls are TRBV27 and TRBJ1-1, with 7 bases lining up with TRBD1. The receptor comes from a woman between 40 and 50 years old in good health. Sample: blood. The CDR3 sequence is CASSPWGQLYTEAFF. CDR3 nucleotide sequence: TGTGCCAGCAGTCCCTGGGGACAGCTCTACACTGAAGCTTTCTTT.